Detailed here is one T cell receptor beta chain. This entry comes from a study of blood T cell repertoires in COVID-19. This CDR3 spans 17 amino acids. Germline CDR1 and CDR2: SGHTA and FQGNSA. V lost 2 bases, J lost 5 bases, and 9 bases stayed unmatched. Per the original methods: Amplification of reference gene primers was used by the study to estimate nucleated cell counts. Only in-frame clones appear in the TCRdb table, and some are missing; sequencing was by immunoSEQ multiplex PCR. V, J and clone size are those of that table, while D and trimming were read from the DNA. The sample has about 42,000 clones; over 75% are singletons.

The sequence was obtained from a man aged 30 to 45 with active or convalescent COVID-19. V and J are TRBV7-2 and TRBJ2-3, with 11 bases aligning to TRBD2. Sequenced: peripheral blood. The CDR3 DNA reads as TGTGCCAGCAGCTTAAAGGGTAGCGGGGGGGTAGGAGATACGCAGTATTTT. Protein product: CASSLKGSGGVGDTQYF. Complete variable domain (other parts from reference TRBV7-2 and TRBJ2-3): GAGVSQSPSNKVTEKGKDVELRCDPISGHTALYWYRQSLGQGLEFLIYFQGNSAPDKSGLPSDRFSAERTGGSVSTLTIQRTQQEDSAVYLCASSLKGSGGVGDTQYFGPGTRLTVL.